The clone carrying this T cell receptor beta chain occurred many times. Its antigen is unknown. A second about 6 to 12 cycle PCR used barcoded and J-beta primers. Via MiXCR, TCRdb re-called the 5' RACE reads, giving one row per CDR3 protein. The table includes roughly 650,000 distinct CDR3 sequences, approximately 30% detected once. The record originates from a study of blood T cells in healthy people across ages. Healthy Caucasians from Russia aged roughly 6 to 90 served as donors. The germline V gene has CDR1 SGHVS and CDR2 FQNEAQ. V shed 1 base and J shed 4 bases, with 11 bases lying between them. This CDR3 spans 15 amino acids. Overall study findings and caveats: A roughly linear fall in TCR beta diversity per million T cells was seen with increasing age. Long-lived and aged donors differed, with more naive CD4+ cells and higher diversity in the long-lived.

The clonotype originates from a woman older than 75 in good health. Sequenced input: blood. The V and J genes are TRBV7-8 and TRBJ2-4; D tentatively reads TRBD1 or TRBD2 (5 bases each). CDR3 loop: CASSLERAGKNIQYF. The DNA for the CDR3 is TGTGCCAGCAGCTTAGAGAGGGCAGGGAAAAACATTCAGTACTTC.